A single sample gave rise to the 16 T cell receptor beta chains below, sequenced in a study of CD8+CD57+ T cells in acquired aplastic anemia. CD8+CD57+ cell expansion had been shown by flow cytometry in patients chosen for sequencing. The TCR beta profiling, which covered VDJ combination and CDR3 sequence, was carried out using genomic DNA as the template. TCRdb recomputed calls from the reads with MiXCR, one row per CDR3 protein. The sample lists around 430,000 distinct CDR3 sequences; around 32% were seen once. Sequencing used sorted CD4+, CD8+, or CD8+CD57+ T cells (not recorded which) from PBMCs. The source of these receptors is a human donor with aplastic anemia.

The chain uses TRBV20-1 and TRBJ2-1, with 11 positions matching TRBD1. The trim removed 3 bases at V and 9 bases at J, leaving 13 bases unmatched. This CDR3 is built from 16 residues. Germline CDR1 and CDR2: DFQATT and SNEGSKA (reference sequence). CDR3 sequence reads: CSARQNPGTGGPEQFF. The CDR3 coding sequence is TGCAGTGCTAGGCAAAACCCAGGGACAGGGGGGCCTGAGCAGTTCTTC.

This clonotype was found many times. This chain connects TRBV29-1 to TRBJ2-2, with a weak D call TRBD1 (6 bases). This CDR3 is built from 14 residues. The germline V gene has CDR1 SQVTM and CDR2 ANQGSEA. The ends were cut back, 6 bases at V and 5 bases at J, with 16 bases in the middle. The CDR3 loop is CSVVGRQGTGELFF. CDR3 nucleotides: TGCAGCGTCGTAGGTCGGCAGGGGACCGGGGAGCTGTTTTTT.

This chain joins TRBV2 and TRBJ1-5, with D unresolved. The germline gives CDR1 SNHLY, CDR2 FYNNEI. V shed 8 bases and J shed 9 bases, with 11 bases lying between them. This CDR3 has 11 residues. The CDR3 coding sequence is TGTGCCAGCCTCTTGATGGGGCCCCAGCATTTT. It encodes CASLLMGPQHF. Supplemented by reference TRBV2 and TRBJ1-5, the full variable domain reads EPEVTQTPSHQVTQMGQEVILRCVPISNHLYFYWYRQILGQKVEFLVSFYNNEISEKSEIFDDQFSVERPDGSNFTLKIRSTKLEDSAMYFCASLLMGPQHFGDGTRLSIL.

For the CDR3, the DNA is TGCAGTGCCCTCGTAGCTTTTACTAATGAAAAACTGTTTTTT. Its protein is CSALVAFTNEKLFF. This rearrangement joins TRBV20-1 to TRBJ1-4; D unresolved. This CDR3 contains 14 residues. The germline V gene encodes CDR1 DFQATT and CDR2 SNEGSKA (reference sequence). Between the trimmed V and J ends, which lost 6 bases and 2 bases, there was a span of 13 bases.

This clonotype was seen a handful of times. This chain links TRBV20-1 with TRBJ2-7; 8 bases align to TRBD2. Trimming removed 3 bases from V and 0 bases from J; junction bases left unmatched: 4. The CDR3 consists of 14 residues. Germline CDR1 DFQATT, CDR2 SNEGSKA (reference sequence). The CDR3 region has the DNA TGCAGTGCTAGTCCCCTAGCGGGCTCCTACGAGCAGTACTTC. Protein product: CSASPLAGSYEQYF.

The rearrangement joins TRBV7-9 to TRBJ2-7, with D perhaps TRBD2 (6 bases). Trimming stripped 5 bases from V and 2 bases from J, with 13 bases between. The CDR3 loop spans 14 amino acids. The germline V gene encodes CDR1 SEHNR and CDR2 FQNEAQ (reference sequence). CDR3 residues: CASSLLPGAYEQYF. CDR3 in DNA: TGTGCCAGCAGCCTCCTTCCGGGAGCCTACGAGCAGTACTTC.

The genes are TRBV7-3 and TRBJ1-1; D possibly corresponds to TRBD1 (6 bases). The V gene lost 8 bases and the J gene lost 2 bases, with 21 bases spanning the gap. The CDR3 length is 16 residues. Germline V gene sequence: CDR1 SGHTA, CDR2 FQGTGA. CDR3 coding DNA: TGTGCCAGCTCCACGGGGGGGGCAAAGGAAAACACTGAAGCTTTCTTT. This encodes CASSTGGAKENTEAFF.

The chain uses TRBV30 and TRBJ2-7; D may be TRBD1 (5 bases). Per the germline V gene, CDR1 is GTSNPN and CDR2 is SVGIG (reference sequence). The V end lost 4 bases, the J end lost 3 bases, and 7 bases lay between the germline ends. This CDR3 has 11 amino acids. The CDR3 DNA is TGTGCCTGGAAAACAGGCTACGAGCAGTACTTC. Translating it yields CAWKTGYEQYF.

This clonotype has ten or more counts. The CDR3 here is CASSLGLHEQYF. CDR3 bases: TGTGCCAGCAGCCTGGGACTTCACGAGCAGTACTTC. This chain links TRBV12-3 or TRBV12-4 with TRBJ2-7, with D possibly matching TRBD2 (6 bases). V dropped 6 bases and J dropped 5 bases, with 11 bases sitting between them. The CDR3 runs to 12 residues.

To note about this clonotype: This may come from a read error, since a much larger clone is one base off. The chain couples TRBV19 to TRBJ1-1; D perhaps matches TRBD1 (5 bases). Germline V gene data show CDR1 as LNHDA and CDR2 as SQIVND (reference sequence). The CDR3 consists of 15 residues. The CDR3 here is CAGSKQVRMNTEAFF. In DNA form, the CDR3 reads TGTGCCGGTAGTAAACAGGTTAGGATGAACACTGAAGCTTTCTTT. Supplemented by reference TRBV19 and TRBJ1-1, the full variable domain reads DGGITQSPKYLFRKEGQNVTLSCEQNLNHDAMYWYRQDPGQGLRLIYYSQIVNDFQKGDIAEGYSVSREKKESFPLTVTSAQKNPTAFYLCAGSKQVRMNTEAFFGQGTRLTVV.

This clonotype was seen a few times. The V call is TRBV2, the J call TRBJ2-7; D may correspond to TRBD1 or TRBD2 (5 bases each). CDR1 is SNHLY, CDR2 FYNNEI, per germline. The CDR3 is made up of 14 amino acids. V was pared by 7 bases and J by 0 bases, with 13 bases between. Written as DNA, the CDR3 is TGTGCCAGCACCCCGGGACCTCTCTCCTACGAGCAGTACTTC. Its protein product is CASTPGPLSYEQYF. Using reference TRBV2 and TRBJ2-7 for the parts outside the CDR3, the full variable domain is EPEVTQTPSHQVTQMGQEVILRCVPISNHLYFYWYRQILGQKVEFLVSFYNNEISEKSEIFDDQFSVERPDGSNFTLKIRSTKLEDSAMYFCASTPGPLSYEQYFGPGTRLTVT.

This rearrangement joins TRBV19 to TRBJ2-7, with TRBD1 matching 9 bases. This CDR3 region has 15 residues. The ends lost 3 bases at V and 2 bases at J; junction bases unmatched: 5. In germline, CDR1 is LNHDA, CDR2 SQIVND (reference sequence). CDR3 residues: CASSISGTGPYEQYF. The CDR3 nucleotides read TGTGCCAGTAGTATCTCCGGGACAGGGCCCTACGAGCAGTACTTC.

The V and J genes are TRBV10-3 and TRBJ2-7, with 8 bases fitting TRBD2. Per the germline V gene, CDR1 is ENHRY and CDR2 is SYGVKD. The CDR3 loop spans 16 amino acids. The J segment lost 8 bases and the V segment lost 2 bases, leaving 14 bases of the junction unmatched. In nucleotides, the CDR3 is TGTGCCATCAGTGAGAAGAAAACGGGGGGGGCGGACCAGCAGTACTTC. Amino acids: CAISEKKTGGADQQYF.

The chain links TRBV2 to TRBJ1-5; tentative D call: TRBD1 (5 bases). V dropped 8 bases and J dropped 7 bases, with 24 bases sitting between them. The CDR3 is 16 residues long. Looked up from germline, CDR1 is SNHLY and CDR2 is FYNNEI. The CDR3 here is CASGSSFGGDDQPQHF. CDR3 DNA: TGTGCCAGCGGTAGCAGTTTCGGGGGTGATGACCAGCCCCAGCATTTT.

The sample holds a few counts of this clonotype. The chain combines TRBV19 with TRBJ1-2, with 9 bases matching TRBD1. The germline V gene encodes CDR1 LNHDA and CDR2 SQIVND (reference sequence). Losses at the gene ends were 3 bases for V and 8 bases for J; bases not matched to a gene: 13. The CDR3 runs 16 residues. CDR3 region: CASSMLRDREPGGYTF. Here the CDR3 DNA reads TGTGCCAGTAGTATGCTCCGGGACAGGGAGCCCGGAGGCTACACCTTC.

This clonotype was counted ten times or more. V is TRBV7-8 and J is TRBJ1-2; D is uncertain. Germline CDR1 reads SGHVS; CDR2 reads FQNEAQ. This CDR3 is 13 amino acids long. V lost 1 base to trimming and J lost 4 bases, with 7 bases between them. As DNA, the CDR3 is TGTGCCAGCAGCTTAGATACAGCCTATGGCTACACCTTC. It is translated as CASSLDTAYGYTF.